This TCR beta chain comes out of a study of blood T cell repertoires in COVID-19. In the source study's methods: Cell counts per sample came from amplifying reference gene primers. The method was immunoSEQ multiplex PCR; TCRdb's version includes in-frame clones alone and lacks a portion of them. Clone size and the V and J calls come from that table; the DNA yielded D and trimming. This sample has about 210,000 clones, with about four fifths found just once. Germline V lookup: CDR1 SGHRS, CDR2 YFSETQ. Trimming took off 0 bases at V and 3 bases at J, with 9 bases between the two ends. The CDR3 length is 14 residues.

The receptor was derived from a woman between 45 and 65 years old with active or convalescent COVID-19. The chain has TRBV5-1 and TRBJ1-2, with D hard to call. The source material was peripheral blood. Here the CDR3 DNA reads TGCGCCAGCAGCTTGGCATGGGGAGACTATGGCTACACCTTC. This gives the protein CASSLAWGDYGYTF.